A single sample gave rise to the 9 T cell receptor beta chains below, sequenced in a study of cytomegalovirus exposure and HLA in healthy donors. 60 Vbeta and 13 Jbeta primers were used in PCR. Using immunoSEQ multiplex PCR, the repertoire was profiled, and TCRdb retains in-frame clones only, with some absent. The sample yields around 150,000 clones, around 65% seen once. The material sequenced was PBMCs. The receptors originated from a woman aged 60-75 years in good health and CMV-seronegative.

The CDR3 loop reads CASSLTLGGLEKQYF. In DNA, the CDR3 is TGTGCCAGCAGTTTGACTTTAGGAGGTTTAGAGAAGCAGTACTTC. The genes are TRBV28 and TRBJ2-7, with a possible D match to TRBD2 (5 bases). The V end lost 3 bases, the J end lost 8 bases, and 20 bases lay between the germline ends. Germline lookup yields CDR1 MDHEN and CDR2 SYDVKM. This CDR3 is built from 15 residues. Using reference TRBV28 and TRBJ2-7 for the parts outside the CDR3, the full variable domain is DVKVTQSSRYLVKRTGEKVFLECVQDMDHENMFWYRQDPGLGLRLIYFSYDVKMKEKGDIPEGYSVSREKKERFSLILESASTNQTSMYLCASSLTLGGLEKQYFGPGTRLTVT.

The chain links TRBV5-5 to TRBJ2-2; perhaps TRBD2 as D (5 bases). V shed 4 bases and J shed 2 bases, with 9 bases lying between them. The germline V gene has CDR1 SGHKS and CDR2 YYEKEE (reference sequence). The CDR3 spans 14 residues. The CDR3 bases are TGTGCCAGCAGCCGGGATCCCAACACCGGGGAGCTGTTTTTT. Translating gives CASSRDPNTGELFF.

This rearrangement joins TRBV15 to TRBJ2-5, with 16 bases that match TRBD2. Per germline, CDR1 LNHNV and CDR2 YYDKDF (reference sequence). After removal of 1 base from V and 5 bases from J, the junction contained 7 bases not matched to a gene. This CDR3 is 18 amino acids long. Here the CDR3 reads CATSRGGGTSGGAETQYF. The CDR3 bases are TGTGCCACCAGCAGAGGAGGTGGGACTAGCGGGGGGGCGGAGACCCAGTACTTC.

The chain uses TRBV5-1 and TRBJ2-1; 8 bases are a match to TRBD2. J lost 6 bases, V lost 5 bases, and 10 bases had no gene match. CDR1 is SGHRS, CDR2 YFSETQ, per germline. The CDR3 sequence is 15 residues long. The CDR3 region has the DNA TGCGCCAGCAGACCCACTAGCGGAGGGGGCAATGAGCAGTTCTTC. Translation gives CASRPTSGGGNEQFF.

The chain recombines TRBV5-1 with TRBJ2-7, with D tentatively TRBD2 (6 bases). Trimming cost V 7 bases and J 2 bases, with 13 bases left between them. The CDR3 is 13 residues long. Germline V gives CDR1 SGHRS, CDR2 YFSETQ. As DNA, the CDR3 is TGCGCCAGCCGTGGGCGGGAACCCTACGAGCAGTACTTC. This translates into CASRGREPYEQYF.

CDR3 DNA sequence: TGTGCCAGCAGCCGCCGACAGGGCAGCGGGGAGCTGTTTTTT. It specifies CASSRRQGSGELFF. The chain is built from TRBV11-3 and TRBJ2-2, with 7 bases fitting TRBD1. The CDR3 is 14 residues long. V gave up 5 bases and J gave up 7 bases; unmatched junction bases: 7. CDR1 and CDR2 from the germline V gene are SGHNT and YENEEA.

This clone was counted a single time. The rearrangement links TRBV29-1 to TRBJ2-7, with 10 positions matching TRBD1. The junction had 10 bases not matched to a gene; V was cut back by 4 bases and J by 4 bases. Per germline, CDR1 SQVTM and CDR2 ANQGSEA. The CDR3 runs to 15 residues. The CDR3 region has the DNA TGCAGCGTTGTAGGACAGGGGGGGGATATTTACGAGCAGTACTTC. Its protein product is CSVVGQGGDIYEQYF.

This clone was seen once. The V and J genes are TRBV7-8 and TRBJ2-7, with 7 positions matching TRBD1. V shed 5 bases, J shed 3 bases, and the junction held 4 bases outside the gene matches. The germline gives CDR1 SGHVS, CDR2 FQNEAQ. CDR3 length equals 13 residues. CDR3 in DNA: TGTGCCAGCAGCCAGCGGACAGGCTACGAGCAGTACTTC. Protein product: CASSQRTGYEQYF.

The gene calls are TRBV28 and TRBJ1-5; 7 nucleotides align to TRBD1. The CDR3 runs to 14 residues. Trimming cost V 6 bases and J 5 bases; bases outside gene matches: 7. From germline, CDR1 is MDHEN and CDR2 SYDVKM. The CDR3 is CASRPGQSYQPQHF. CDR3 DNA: TGTGCCAGCAGGCCGGGACAGTCTTATCAGCCCCAGCATTTT.